This T cell receptor (beta chain) was profiled in a study of blood T cells in healthy people across ages. Study details: About one barcoded beta molecule per two T cells came from capture by template switching.

Sample-barcoded 5' priming and a J-beta primer mix drove a second PCR of roughly 6 to 12 cycles. A single record per CDR3 protein comes from TCRdb applying MiXCR to the 5' RACE reads. The sample yields fewer than 700,000 distinct CDR3 sequences, approximately 40% seen once. The sequenced sample was blood. This sequence originates from a man older than 75 in good health.

In nucleotides, the CDR3 is TGTGCCAGCAGACGGGAGCAGTACTTC. Encoded protein: CASRREQYF. J is TRBJ2-7 and V is TRBV27; D is uncertain. The CDR3 has 9 residues. Germline V CDR1 and CDR2: MNHEY, SMNVEV (reference sequence). V was pared by 6 bases and J by 7 bases, with 4 bases between.